This TCR beta chain was found in a study of T cell responses to AZD1222 COVID-19 vaccine. Study-level results: CD4 TCRs associated with vaccination spanned spike, dominating at 160-218 and 743-854.

Germline assignment: CDR1 LGHNA and CDR2 YSLEER. V shed 0 bases and J 0 bases; nucleotides not matched to a gene: 10. This CDR3 region has 18 residues. Method: immunoSEQ multiplex PCR; TCRdb's copy keeps in-frame clones and lacks some. The table has over 150,000 clones, about 93% seen once. About this clone itself: Antigen unknown.

The rearrangement uses TRBV4-3 and TRBJ2-7; TRBD2 agrees at 8 bases. The material sequenced was peripheral blood, taken 28 days after the second dose of the MenACWY control vaccine. This sequence was found in an adult who received the MenACWY meningococcal vaccine as a control. The CDR3 DNA sequence: TGCGCCAGCAGCCAAGAGGCGGGGGGAATAGACAGCTCCTACGAGCAGTACTTC. Protein product: CASSQEAGGIDSSYEQYF.